This section outlines one TCR beta chain sequence together with its context. The antigen remains unidentified. The length of the CDR3 is 17 residues. Germline loops: CDR1 DFQATT, CDR2 SNEGSKA (reference sequence). V was trimmed by 0 bases and J by 0 bases, leaving 15 bases between them. This entry comes from a study of response to subunit inactivated influenza vaccine. TCRdb reprocessed the RT-PCR reads via MiXCR and lists one record per CDR3 protein. The sample includes about 780,000 distinct CDR3 sequences, about 18% of them seen just once. Study outcomes and limitations: Few new T cells, the authors suggested, are recruited by each seasonal influenza vaccination.

The receptor was derived from a man in his fifties who received an inactivated influenza vaccine. The rearrangement joins TRBV20-1 to TRBJ2-1, with a weak D call TRBD2 (5 bases). Sequencing was performed on PBMCs from blood, taken roughly 5 days after vaccination. In DNA form, the CDR3 reads TGCAGTGCTAGAGATCAAGGTAGGAGGAGCTCCTACAATGAGCAGTTCTTC. Translating gives CSARDQGRRSSYNEQFF.